The next 32 T cell receptor beta chains were all read from a single sample in a study of OX40 agonist ivuxolimab in advanced cancers. Sequencing used immunoSEQ multiplex PCR; TCRdb keeps in-frame clones, though not all of them. The sample has 48,000 or so clones, about 81% seen once; the top ten hold around 7.8%. The source was CD4+ or CD8+ T cells sorted from blood, collected in a trial of the OX40 agonist ivuxolimab. The receptors originated from an adult with an advanced solid tumor such as melanoma, head and neck, liver or kidney cancer.

This clone has a handful of counts. The chain uses TRBV21-1 and TRBJ1-1. TRBV21-1 counts as a pseudogene. The CDR3 is 13 amino acids. CDR3 bases: TGTGCCAGCAGCAAAGGGGGGTCCACTGAAGCTTTCTTT. Amino acid sequence: CASSKGGSTEAFF.

J is TRBJ1-1 and V is TRBV7-9, with a weak D call TRBD1 (5 bases). The CDR3 extends over 14 amino acids. In germline, CDR1 is SEHNR, CDR2 FQNEAQ (reference sequence). Trimming stripped 2 bases from V and 7 bases from J, with 14 bases between. This chain's CDR3 is CASSLLSQGIEAFF. The DNA for the CDR3 is TGTGCCAGCAGCTTACTATCCCAGGGCATTGAAGCTTTCTTT.

In its sample, this clone was seen once. The chain combines TRBV5-1 with TRBJ2-3; 7 nucleotides line up with TRBD2. This CDR3 spans 21 amino acids. The junction had 27 bases not matched to a gene; V was cut back by 3 bases and J by 5 bases. The V gene's germline CDR1 is SGHRS and CDR2 YFSETQ. The CDR3 DNA reads TGCGCCAGCAGCTCGGCGATTTCGGGGGGTCTAGCCCTTAAGACTCGAGATACGCAGTATTTT. It yields the protein CASSSAISGGLALKTRDTQYF.

The rearrangement links TRBV10-3 to TRBJ2-5; a weak D match, TRBD2 (6 bases). Trimming removed 11 bases at V and 7 bases at J, with 17 bases between. CDR3 size: 12 residues. CDR1 and CDR2 from the germline V gene are ENHRY and SYGVKD. In nucleotides, the CDR3 is TGTGCCGCAGACGGCGGGAAGGGGACCCAGTACTTC. Translated: CAADGGKGTQYF.

The J gene is TRBJ1-5, the V gene TRBV2; no firm D call. The CDR3 contains 12 residues. The germline CDR1 and CDR2 sequences are SNHLY and FYNNEI. V gave up 6 bases and J gave up 1 base, with 4 bases separating them. This CDR3 is CASSISNQPQHF. In nucleotides, the CDR3 is TGTGCCAGCAGCATAAGCAATCAGCCCCAGCATTTT.

This clone was observed a single time. The chain is built from TRBV10-2 and TRBJ2-3; D perhaps matches TRBD2 (6 bases). This CDR3 spans 14 amino acids. The V and J ends lost 7 bases and 4 bases respectively, with 15 bases between them. The germline CDR1 and CDR2 sequences are WSHSY and SAAADI. The CDR3 DNA follows: TGCGCCAGCACCGGATCGGGACTCGCAGATACGCAGTATTTT. It specifies CASTGSGLADTQYF.

This clone was counted a few times. The chain has TRBV19 and TRBJ1-5; 9 bases are shared with TRBD1. The CDR3 is 17 residues long. V trimming: 10 bases; J trimming: 2 bases; junction bases outside the gene matches: 15. Germline V gene sequence: CDR1 LNHDA, CDR2 SQIVND (reference sequence). CDR3 in amino acids: CATTPGQGGRGNQPQHF. The CDR3 region has the DNA TGTGCCACCACCCCGGGACAGGGCGGTCGAGGCAATCAGCCCCAGCATTTT.

The chain has TRBV11-2 and TRBJ2-6, with 9 bases lining up with TRBD1. V gave up 10 bases and J gave up 2 bases; unmatched junction bases: 3. From germline, CDR1 is SGHAT and CDR2 FQNNGV. The CDR3 loop spans 14 amino acids. In nucleotides, the CDR3 is TGTGCCATCGACAGGGGGGCTGGGGCCAACGTCCTGACTTTC. The encoded protein is CAIDRGAGANVLTF.

This rearrangement joins TRBV12-2 to TRBJ2-3; TRBD2 reflects the table's D call only, with no check against the DNA. TRBV12-2 is listed as a pseudogene. The CDR3 spans 15 residues. The CDR3 protein is CASRSRTVAGDTQYF. CDR3 nucleotide sequence: TGTGCAAGTCGCTCACGGACGGTAGCGGGAGATACGCAGTATTTT.

This CDR3 is CASSWTSGKFNEQFF. CDR3 nucleotide sequence: TGTGCCAGCAGCTGGACTAGCGGGAAATTCAATGAGCAGTTCTTC. V gene TRBV11-2 combines with J gene TRBJ2-1; TRBD2 matches 12 bases. This CDR3 is built from 15 residues. The V segment lost 4 bases and the J segment 6 bases; nucleotides outside the gene matches: 4. In germline, CDR1 is SGHAT, CDR2 FQNNGV.

This clone appeared a few times. The chain couples TRBV2 to TRBJ2-5; weak D call: TRBD2 (6 bases). The CDR3 extends over 14 amino acids. V lost 6 bases and J lost 7, with 18 bases in between. CDR1 SNHLY and CDR2 FYNNEI come from the germline V gene. The chain's CDR3 is CASSPGEIVRTQYF. The CDR3 DNA reads TGTGCCAGCAGCCCGGGAGAAATAGTTAGGACCCAGTACTTC.

The chain carries TRBV11-2 and TRBJ2-3, with 12 bases aligning to TRBD1. Trimming took 5 bases from V and 5 from J; bases not matched to a gene: 2. The CDR3 length is 14 residues. From germline, CDR1 is SGHAT and CDR2 FQNNGV. DNA of the CDR3: TGTGCCAGCAGCGGGACAGGGGGCAGAGATACGCAGTATTTT. The encoded protein is CASSGTGGRDTQYF.

The chain links TRBV19 to TRBJ2-5; D is undetermined. CDR1 and CDR2 (germline): LNHDA, SQIVND (reference sequence). V shed 8 bases and J shed 5 bases, with 9 bases lying between them. CDR3 length: 11 residues. CDR3 loop: CASGPGETQYF. The CDR3 DNA sequence: TGTGCCAGTGGGCCCGGGGAGACCCAGTACTTC. The full variable domain, with the rest looked up from reference TRBV19 and TRBJ2-5, is DGGITQSPKYLFRKEGQNVTLSCEQNLNHDAMYWYRQDPGQGLRLIYYSQIVNDFQKGDIAEGYSVSREKKESFPLTVTSAQKNPTAFYLCASGPGETQYFGPGTRLLVL.

This sequence joins TRBV10-3 and TRBJ1-2; no clear D. V was clipped by 3 bases and J by 4 bases, with 9 bases between them. The germline gives CDR1 ENHRY, CDR2 SYGVKD. The CDR3 runs 13 residues. The CDR3 nucleotides read TGTGCCATCAGTGATATGGGGAGCTATGGCTACACCTTC. It encodes CAISDMGSYGYTF.

This clone came up a few times. The chain combines TRBV27 with TRBJ2-1, with D uncertain. The CDR3 has 17 residues. Germline CDR1 is MNHEY and CDR2 is SMNVEV (reference sequence). The V gene lost 1 base and the J gene lost 12 bases, with 25 bases spanning the gap. CDR3 protein: CASSLFTGRTYNEGQFF. CDR3 nucleotides: TGTGCCAGCAGTTTATTCACCGGGCGGACCTACAATGAAGGGCAGTTCTTC.

The genes are TRBV27 and TRBJ1-5, with TRBD1 matching over 9 bases. The CDR3 consists of 15 residues. The trim removed 6 bases at V and 4 bases at J, leaving 7 bases unmatched. Germline V gives CDR1 MNHEY, CDR2 SMNVEV (reference sequence). The CDR3 region has the DNA TGTGCCAGCAGCCCCGGGACAGGGAGAAATCAGCCCCAGCATTTT. This gives the protein CASSPGTGRNQPQHF.

V is TRBV27 and J is TRBJ2-6; D could derive from TRBD1 or TRBD2 (5 bases each). Germline V lookup: CDR1 MNHEY, CDR2 SMNVEV (reference sequence). V lost 4 bases and J 1 base, leaving 14 bases between the germline ends. This CDR3 has 17 residues. The CDR3 loop is CASSSPRGVSGANVLTF. CDR3 DNA sequence: TGTGCCAGCAGTTCCCCTAGGGGAGTTTCTGGGGCCAACGTCCTGACTTTC.

The V call is TRBV14, the J call TRBJ2-7; 8 bases match TRBD2. Germline V CDR1 and CDR2: SGHDN, FVKESK. CDR3 length: 13 residues. V shed 0 bases, J shed 7 bases, and the junction held 2 bases outside the gene matches. CDR3: CASSQDLAGEQYF. The CDR3 coding sequence is TGTGCCAGCAGCCAAGATTTAGCGGGAGAGCAGTACTTC.

This clone was detected a few times. V is TRBV18 and J is TRBJ1-2; perhaps TRBD1 as D (5 bases). The CDR3 runs to 14 residues. V lost 4 bases to trimming and J lost 5 bases, with 14 bases between them. Germline loops: CDR1 KGHSH, CDR2 LQKENI. CDR3 nucleotides: TGTGCCAGCTCACGGTCCGGGACTGATTATGGCTACACCTTC. Protein sequence: CASSRSGTDYGYTF.

V and J are TRBV7-9 and TRBJ1-1; unclear D gene. This CDR3 contains 15 residues. Between the trimmed V and J ends, which lost 1 base and 1 base, there was a span of 10 bases. Germline V CDR1 and CDR2: SEHNR, FQNEAQ (reference sequence). The CDR3 protein is CASSLGGLGNTEAFF. The CDR3 DNA reads as TGTGCCAGCAGCTTAGGAGGGTTGGGGAACACTGAAGCTTTCTTT. The full variable domain, completed using reference TRBV7-9 and TRBJ1-1, is DTGVSQNPRHKITKRGQNVTFRCDPISEHNRLYWYRQTLGQGPEFLTYFQNEAQLEKSRLLSDRFSAERPKGSFSTLEIQRTEQGDSAMYLCASSLGGLGNTEAFFGQGTRLTVV.

The chain uses TRBV9 and TRBJ2-2; possibly TRBD1 for D (5 bases). This CDR3 has 14 residues. Per the germline V gene, CDR1 is SGDLS and CDR2 is YYNGEE. V was clipped by 3 bases and J by 0 bases, with 6 bases between them. The DNA for the CDR3 is TGTGCCAGCAGCGGACAGTCGAACACCGGGGAGCTGTTTTTT. Its protein product is CASSGQSNTGELFF.

The V gene is TRBV27, the J gene TRBJ2-7, with D possibly TRBD1 on 6 matching bases. Trimming took off 6 bases at V and 3 bases at J, with 21 bases between the two ends. The CDR3 length is 16 residues. Germline V lookup: CDR1 MNHEY, CDR2 SMNVEV (reference sequence). The CDR3 DNA is TGTGCCAGCAGATTGGTGGCGGACAGTTCAGTCTACGAGCAGTACTTC. Amino acids: CASRLVADSSVYEQYF.

The V call is TRBV5-1, the J call TRBJ2-1, with 8 bases matching TRBD2. The V segment lost 0 bases and the J segment 9 bases; nucleotides outside the gene matches: 14. The CDR3 spans 17 residues. Germline CDR1 is SGHRS and CDR2 is YFSETQ. The CDR3 region is CASSLDLVTSEFSEQFF. The CDR3 nucleotides are TGCGCCAGCAGCTTGGATCTCGTGACTAGCGAATTCAGTGAGCAGTTCTTC.

The rearrangement uses TRBV11-2 and TRBJ1-4; D is possibly TRBD1 (5 bases). The CDR3 has 16 residues. Germline V gene lookup returns CDR1 SGHAT and CDR2 FQNNGV. Trimming took 3 bases from V and 7 from J, leaving 18 bases between them. CDR3: CASSLIGTRFSEKLFF. The CDR3 bases are TGTGCCAGCAGCTTGATCGGGACCCGCTTCAGTGAAAAACTGTTTTTT.

By proportion, this clone is medium-sized (0.01 to 0.1%). The chain employs TRBV30 and TRBJ1-2; TRBD1 is a possible D gene (5 bases). Trimming removed 4 bases from V and 7 bases from J, with 10 bases in between. The CDR3 extends over 11 amino acids. Looked up from germline, CDR1 is GTSNPN and CDR2 is SVGIG (reference sequence). CDR3 loop: CAWTPGLGYTF. CDR3 coding DNA: TGTGCCTGGACACCAGGGCTTGGCTACACCTTC. Variable domain in full (rest from reference TRBV30 and TRBJ1-2): SQTIHQWPATLVQPVGSPLSLECTVEGTSNPNLYWYRQAAGRGLQLLFYSVGIGQISSEVPQNLSASRPQDRQFILSSKKLLLSDSGFYLCAWTPGLGYTFGSGTRLTVV.

The chain has TRBV10-1 and TRBJ2-3; 10 bases are a match to TRBD2. Germline CDR1 WNHNN, CDR2 SYGVQD (reference sequence). Trimming took 5 bases from V and 6 from J; bases not matched to a gene: 11. The CDR3 has 16 residues. The CDR3 DNA follows: TGCGCCAGCAGTCTGGGGGCTAGCGGGGGCTGGGATACGCAGTATTTT. It codes for CASSLGASGGWDTQYF.

CDR3 nucleotide sequence: TGTGCCAGCAGGGGTGCCCGTCCGGACATTCAGTACTTC. Translating it yields CASRGARPDIQYF. The rearrangement joins TRBV2 to TRBJ2-4; D unresolved. Germline V CDR1 and CDR2: SNHLY, FYNNEI. The V end was cut by 6 bases, the J end by 8 bases, with 14 bases between. This CDR3 has 13 residues.

The chain recombines TRBV7-2 with TRBJ2-5, with 8 bases that match TRBD1. The germline CDR1 and CDR2 sequences are SGHTA and FQGNSA. The ends lost 5 bases at V and 5 bases at J; junction bases unmatched: 4. The CDR3 consists of 13 residues. The CDR3 reads CASSVNRGETQYF. The CDR3 DNA reads TGTGCCAGCAGCGTTAACAGGGGGGAGACCCAGTACTTC.

This chain connects TRBV27 to TRBJ1-3, with D hard to call. This CDR3 is 13 amino acids long. Germline CDR1 and CDR2: MNHEY and SMNVEV (reference sequence). V gave up 5 bases and J gave up 4 bases, with 9 bases separating them. CDR3 sequence reads: CASSRLGGNTIYF. CDR3 DNA: TGTGCCAGCAGTCGGCTTGGGGGAAACACCATATATTTT.

The CDR3 bases are TGTGCCAGCAGCTTAAGGGCTAGCCTTCACTACGAGCAGTACTTC. As protein: CASSLRASLHYEQYF. The rearrangement uses TRBV7-2 and TRBJ2-7; D is possibly TRBD2 (5 bases). V lost 2 bases and J lost 3, with 14 bases in between. CDR1 is SGHTA and CDR2 is FQGNSA in the germline V gene. There are 15 residues in the CDR3.

This clone turned up a few times. The J gene is TRBJ1-1, the V gene TRBV27; tentatively, D is TRBD1 (5 bases). From germline, CDR1 is MNHEY and CDR2 SMNVEV (reference sequence). Trimming took 3 bases from V and 2 from J, leaving 7 bases between them. The CDR3 loop spans 13 amino acids. The CDR3 DNA sequence: TGTGCCAGCAGTTTGCAGGGCAACACTGAAGCTTTCTTT. Its protein product is CASSLQGNTEAFF.

This clone was observed a single time. The genes are TRBV10-3 and TRBJ2-3, with D uncertain. The CDR3 consists of 17 residues. The V end was cut by 0 bases, the J end by 4 bases, with 17 bases between. Germline values: CDR1 ENHRY, CDR2 SYGVKD. CDR3: CAISESERDRSADTQYF. CDR3 DNA: TGTGCCATCAGTGAGTCCGAAAGGGATAGATCCGCAGATACGCAGTATTTT.